The 30 T cell receptor beta chains listed next were all sequenced from one sample in a study of PD-1 blockade in classical Hodgkin lymphoma. This sample's time point: cycle 4 day 1 (C4D1), after 6 weeks of nivolumab. In every patient, relapse followed autologous stem cell transplantation, while exposure to brentuximab vedotin differed. Sequenced by immunoSEQ multiplex PCR; TCRdb stores in-frame clones only, minus some. The sample yields approximately 39,000 clones, more than 60% seen once. The specimen was peripheral blood mononuclear cells (PBMCs), collected before the fourth cycle of nivolumab. These receptors came from a human donor with classical Hodgkin lymphoma.

This clone was counted only a few times. The V call is TRBV6-5, the J call TRBJ2-7; D possibly corresponds to TRBD2 (5 bases). V gave up 1 base and J gave up 1 base, with 11 bases separating them. CDR1 MNHEY and CDR2 SVGAGI come from the germline V gene. The CDR3 totals 15 residues. The CDR3 reads CASSYYPGKSYEQYF. Written as DNA, the CDR3 is TGTGCCAGCAGTTACTACCCCGGGAAATCCTACGAGCAGTACTTC.

The gene calls are TRBV6-1 and TRBJ2-3; 13 nucleotides agree with TRBD2. The V gene end was trimmed by 3 bases and the J gene end by 3 bases; junction bases not matched to a gene: 9. This CDR3 contains 18 residues. Germline-derived CDR1 and CDR2 are MNHNS and SASEGT. CDR3 sequence (DNA): TGTGCCAGCAGTGAGTTCCCGACTAGCGGGGGGCGGACAGATACGCAGTATTTT. As protein: CASSEFPTSGGRTDTQYF.

Only one count was recorded for this clone. J is TRBJ2-5 and V is TRBV6-6, with 7 bases fitting TRBD1. Unmatched junction bases numbered 6, after V lost 6 bases and J lost 2 bases. CDR3 length: 14 amino acids. The germline CDR1 and CDR2 sequences are MNHNY and SVGAGI (reference sequence). The CDR3 DNA is TGTGCCAGCAGGTCCGGGACAGAGCAAGAGACCCAGTACTTC. It codes for CASRSGTEQETQYF.

V usage is TRBV7-9 and J usage is TRBJ2-7; TRBD2 matches at 10 bases. This CDR3 region has 16 residues. V trimming: 1 base; J trimming: 1 base; junction bases outside the gene matches: 4. Germline V gene sequence: CDR1 SEHNR, CDR2 FQNEAQ (reference sequence). The CDR3 DNA is TGTGCCAGCAGCTTAGTTTCGACTAGCGGGTCCTACGAGCAGTACTTC. Translation gives CASSLVSTSGSYEQYF.

This clone has just a few counts. The chain joins TRBV27 to TRBJ2-7; D is possibly TRBD2 (6 bases). The CDR3 runs to 15 residues. V lost 7 bases, J lost 2 bases, and 18 bases lay in between. Germline V gives CDR1 MNHEY, CDR2 SMNVEV (reference sequence). The CDR3 DNA reads TGTGCCAGCAACGGGAGATCCAGCGCCCCCTACGAGCAGTACTTC. It translates to CASNGRSSAPYEQYF.

In its sample, this clone was seen once. The chain links TRBV5-1 to TRBJ1-1; TRBD1 aligns across 7 bases. V lost 2 bases and J lost 0; bases outside the gene matches: 10. This CDR3 is built from 17 residues. The germline V gene encodes CDR1 SGHRS and CDR2 YFSETQ. Here the CDR3 reads CASSLWTGLNLNTEAFF. Here the CDR3 DNA reads TGCGCCAGCAGCTTATGGACAGGCTTAAATCTGAACACTGAAGCTTTCTTT.

The J gene is TRBJ2-5, the V gene TRBV4-1, with D unclear. Trimming left V 2 bases short and J 4 bases short, with 14 bases between. Germline lookup yields CDR1 MGHRA and CDR2 YSYEKL. The CDR3 spans 15 residues. This CDR3 is CASSQSLRVGETQYF. In DNA form, the CDR3 reads TGCGCCAGCAGCCAATCACTAAGGGTTGGAGAGACCCAGTACTTC.

V and J are TRBV19 and TRBJ1-5; D gene ambiguous. The V gene lost 3 bases and the J gene lost 4 bases, with 7 bases spanning the gap. Per germline, CDR1 LNHDA and CDR2 SQIVND (reference sequence). The CDR3 covers 13 residues. The CDR3 loop is CASSILLNQPQHF. DNA of the CDR3: TGTGCCAGTAGTATTTTGTTGAATCAGCCCCAGCATTTT.

The rearrangement uses TRBV7-2 and TRBJ1-1; no reliable D call. This CDR3 has 13 residues. The ends were cut back, 5 bases at V and 10 bases at J, with 17 bases in the middle. Per germline, CDR1 SGHTA and CDR2 FQGNSA. Here the CDR3 reads CASSPVVGGSAFF. The CDR3 region has the DNA TGTGCCAGCAGCCCTGTTGTGGGCGGGTCAGCTTTCTTT.

The chain carries TRBV6-4 and TRBJ2-5; D not resolved. Matching the DNA end better, TRBJ2-7 makes the J call doubtful. CDR1 is MRHNA and CDR2 is SNTAGT in the germline V gene. The CDR3 loop spans 12 amino acids. CDR3 loop: CASSETPYEQYF. The CDR3 nucleotides read TGTGCCAGCAGTGAAACCCCCTACGAGCAGTACTTC.

V is TRBV19 and J is TRBJ2-5; tentatively, D is TRBD1 (5 bases). The CDR3 covers 13 residues. Between the trimmed V and J ends, which lost 1 base and 2 bases, there was a span of 5 bases. Per germline, CDR1 LNHDA and CDR2 SQIVND (reference sequence). This chain's CDR3 is CASSIGQQETQYF. The CDR3 bases are TGTGCCAGTAGTATAGGACAGCAAGAGACCCAGTACTTC.

The chain employs TRBV7-9 and TRBJ2-3; D is possibly TRBD1 (5 bases). There are 13 residues in the CDR3. CDR1 is SEHNR and CDR2 is FQNEAQ in the germline V gene (reference sequence). Trimming removed 7 bases at V and 8 bases at J, with 16 bases between. CDR3 residues: CASTRGQGGTQYF. The DNA of the CDR3 is TGTGCCAGCACTAGAGGTCAGGGCGGTACGCAGTATTTT.

The chain employs TRBV13 and TRBJ1-6; maybe TRBD1 (5 bases). This CDR3 spans 13 amino acids. Germline V gene lookup returns CDR1 PRHDT and CDR2 FYEKMQ (reference sequence). V lost 6 bases, J lost 9 bases, and 12 bases lay in between. The CDR3 here is CASRLGTSSPLHF. The DNA of the CDR3 is TGTGCCAGCAGACTAGGGACGAGTTCACCCCTCCACTTT.

Comment on this clone: Sequence at one end of the junction differs from germline and may be a read error. Other DNA sequences in the same sample also yield this CDR3. This sequence joins TRBV7-2 and TRBJ2-7; D may be TRBD2 (6 bases). The CDR3 is made up of 14 amino acids. Germline assignment: CDR1 SGHTA and CDR2 FQGNSA. In nucleotides, the CDR3 is TGTGCCAGCAGCTCCCGGACTATCTCCTACGAGCAGTATTTC. Encoded protein: CASSSRTISYEQYF. The full variable domain, completed using reference TRBV7-2 and TRBJ2-7, is GAGVSQSPSNKVTEKGKDVELRCDPISGHTALYWYRQSLGQGLEFLIYFQGNSAPDKSGLPSDRFSAERTGGSVSTLTIQRTQQEDSAVYLCASSSRTISYEQYFGPGTRLTVT.

V usage is TRBV7-9 and J usage is TRBJ1-1; 7 bases align to TRBD1. V gave up 3 bases and J gave up 3 bases; unmatched junction bases: 4. The CDR3 is 14 amino acids. In germline, CDR1 is SEHNR, CDR2 FQNEAQ (reference sequence). For the CDR3, the DNA is TGTGCCAGCAGCTTCCAGGGGGAGGACACTGAAGCTTTCTTT. Its translation: CASSFQGEDTEAFF.

This chain connects TRBV2 to TRBJ2-5, with a possible D match to TRBD1 (5 bases). The better agreement between TRBJ2-7 and the DNA end casts doubt on the J call. This CDR3 has 13 amino acids. CDR1 and CDR2 (germline): SNHLY, FYNNEI. The CDR3 loop is CASSRQGLNEQYF. CDR3 in DNA: TGTGCCAGCAGTCGGCAGGGTCTCAACGAGCAGTACTTC.

V usage is TRBV18 and J usage is TRBJ2-1; TRBD2 agrees at 8 bases. Germline CDR1 is KGHSH and CDR2 is LQKENI. This CDR3 is 15 amino acids long. Trimming removed 0 bases from V and 6 bases from J; junction bases left unmatched: 4. This chain's CDR3 is CASSPPSGGRNEQFF. DNA of the CDR3: TGTGCCAGCTCACCACCCTCGGGGGGGCGCAATGAGCAGTTCTTC.

The rearrangement links TRBV10-1 to TRBJ1-5; 7 nucleotides agree with TRBD1. The CDR3 has 15 residues. Germline V gene sequence: CDR1 WNHNN, CDR2 SYGVQD (reference sequence). Trimming removed 5 bases from V and 2 bases from J; junction bases left unmatched: 6. The CDR3 protein is CASSCGQDGNQPQHF. CDR3 nucleotides: TGCGCCAGCAGTTGCGGACAGGATGGCAATCAGCCCCAGCATTTT.

The V and J genes are TRBV11-2 and TRBJ2-1; D is perhaps TRBD1 (6 bases). V lost 3 bases and J 0 bases, leaving 9 bases between the germline ends. Germline-derived CDR1 and CDR2 are SGHAT and FQNNGV. The CDR3 is 15 residues long. The CDR3 region has the DNA TGTGCCAGCAGCTTTCAGGGGCGCTCCTACAATGAGCAGTTCTTC. This gives the protein CASSFQGRSYNEQFF.

J is TRBJ1-1 and V is TRBV5-6; D ambiguous. The CDR3 loop spans 16 amino acids. V shed 0 bases and J shed 1 base, with 13 bases lying between them. In germline, CDR1 is SGHDT, CDR2 YYEEEE. CDR3 sequence reads: CASSLGAGISNTEAFF. CDR3 bases: TGTGCCAGCAGCTTGGGGGCGGGGATTTCGAACACTGAAGCTTTCTTT.

This chain connects TRBV6-4 to TRBJ2-5; D is perhaps TRBD1 or TRBD2 (6 bases each). The V end was cut by 6 bases, the J end by 1 base, with 15 bases between. CDR1 and CDR2 from the germline V gene are MRHNA and SNTAGT. CDR3 size: 15 residues. The DNA of the CDR3 is TGTGCCAGCAGCCCCAGTGGAGGGGGCCAAGAGACCCAGTACTTC. It codes for CASSPSGGGQETQYF.

This sequence joins TRBV10-3 and TRBJ1-3, with no clear D. The ends were cut back, 10 bases at V and 1 base at J, with 14 bases in the middle. Per germline, CDR1 ENHRY and CDR2 SYGVKD. This CDR3 comprises 14 residues. CDR3 loop: CASSKTDSGNTIYF. The CDR3 DNA is TGTGCCAGCAGCAAGACGGATTCTGGAAACACCATATATTTT.

The chain links TRBV5-1 to TRBJ1-1; D gene ambiguous. V dropped 2 bases and J dropped 1 base, with 6 bases sitting between them. The CDR3 runs to 13 residues. The germline V gene encodes CDR1 SGHRS and CDR2 YFSETQ. DNA for the CDR3: TGCGCCAGCAGCTTAGTCCCGAACACTGAAGCTTTCTTT. It specifies CASSLVPNTEAFF.

This rearrangement joins TRBV9 to TRBJ1-6, with 7 bases fitting TRBD1. Germline values: CDR1 SGDLS, CDR2 YYNGEE. The ends lost 5 bases at V and 6 bases at J; junction bases unmatched: 5. The CDR3 has 14 amino acids. Here the CDR3 reads CASSVTGRNSPLHF. Written as DNA, the CDR3 is TGTGCCAGCAGTGTGACAGGGCGTAATTCACCCCTCCACTTT.

This clone has just one count. The CDR3 sequence is CASSLGGSDTQYF. In DNA form, the CDR3 reads TGCGCCAGCAGCTTGGGAGGTTCAGATACGCAGTATTTT. This rearrangement joins TRBV5-1 to TRBJ2-3; D remains ambiguous. Trimming removed 0 bases at V and 4 bases at J, with 6 bases between. Germline lookup yields CDR1 SGHRS and CDR2 YFSETQ. This CDR3 spans 13 amino acids.

This clone was seen once. The J gene is TRBJ2-2, the V gene TRBV10-3; D is possibly TRBD1 (6 bases). The CDR3 has 16 residues. Trimming stripped 0 bases from V and 0 bases from J, with 8 bases between. Per the germline V gene, CDR1 is ENHRY and CDR2 is SYGVKD. DNA for the CDR3: TGTGCCATCAGTGAGTCGGGACAATCGAACACCGGGGAGCTGTTTTTT. This gives the protein CAISESGQSNTGELFF.

The CDR3 region is CASSIERGYGGYTF. The CDR3 DNA reads TGTGCCAGTAGTATCGAAAGAGGGTACGGTGGCTACACCTTC. V is TRBV19 and J is TRBJ1-2; D is unclear. The CDR3 sequence is 14 residues long. V gave up 3 bases and J gave up 7 bases, with 15 bases separating them. Germline assignment: CDR1 LNHDA and CDR2 SQIVND (reference sequence).

This chain links TRBV18 with TRBJ2-3, with TRBD1 matching over 7 bases. Trimming took 4 bases from V and 0 from J; bases not matched to a gene: 7. The CDR3 has 16 residues. The germline CDR1 and CDR2 sequences are KGHSH and LQKENI. CDR3 loop: CASSLGQTPSTDTQYF. CDR3 coding DNA: TGTGCCAGCTCACTGGGACAGACGCCTAGCACAGATACGCAGTATTTT.

The chain joins TRBV6-5 to TRBJ1-1, with D hard to call. The CDR3 length is 13 residues. Deletions cut 0 bases from V and 1 base from J, with 3 bases between. Germline V gives CDR1 MNHEY, CDR2 SVGAGI. CDR3 sequence reads: CASSYSQNTEAFF. Here the CDR3 DNA reads TGTGCCAGCAGTTACTCCCAGAACACTGAAGCTTTCTTT.

This clone was seen only a few times. V and J are TRBV28 and TRBJ1-2, with no clear D. Germline V gives CDR1 MDHEN, CDR2 SYDVKM. V lost 8 bases, J lost 2 bases, and 9 bases lay in between. The length of the CDR3 is 12 residues. The CDR3 is CASSGPNYGYTF. CDR3 nucleotide sequence: TGTGCCAGCTCAGGCCCGAACTATGGCTACACCTTC.